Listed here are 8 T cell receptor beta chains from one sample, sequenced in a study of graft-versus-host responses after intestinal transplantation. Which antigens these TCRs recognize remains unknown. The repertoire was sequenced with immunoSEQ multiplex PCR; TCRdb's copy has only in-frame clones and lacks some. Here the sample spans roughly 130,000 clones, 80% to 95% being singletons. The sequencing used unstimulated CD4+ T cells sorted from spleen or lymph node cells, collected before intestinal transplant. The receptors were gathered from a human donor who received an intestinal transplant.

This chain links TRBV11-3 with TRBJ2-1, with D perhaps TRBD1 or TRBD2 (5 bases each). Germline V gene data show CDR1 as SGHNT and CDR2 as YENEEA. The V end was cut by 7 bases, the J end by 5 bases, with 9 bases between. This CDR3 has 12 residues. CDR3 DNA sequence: TGTGCCAGCACTCGAGGGGACAATGAGCAGTTCTTC. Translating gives CASTRGDNEQFF. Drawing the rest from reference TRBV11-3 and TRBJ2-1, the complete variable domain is EAGVVQSPRYKIIEKKQPVAFWCNPISGHNTLYWYLQNLGQGPELLIRYENEEAVDDSQLPKDRFSAERLKGVDSTLKIQPAELGDSAVYLCASTRGDNEQFFGPGTRLTVL.

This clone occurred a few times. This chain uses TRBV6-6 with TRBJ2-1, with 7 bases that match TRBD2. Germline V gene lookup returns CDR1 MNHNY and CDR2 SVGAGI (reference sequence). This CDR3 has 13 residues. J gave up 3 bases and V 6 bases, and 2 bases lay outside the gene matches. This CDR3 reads CASRGEGYNEQFF. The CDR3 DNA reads TGTGCCAGCAGGGGGGAGGGCTACAATGAGCAGTTCTTC.

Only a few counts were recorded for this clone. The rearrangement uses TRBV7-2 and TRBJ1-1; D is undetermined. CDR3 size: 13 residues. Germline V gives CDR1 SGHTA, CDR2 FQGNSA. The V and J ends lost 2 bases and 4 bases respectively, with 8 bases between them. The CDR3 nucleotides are TGTGCCAGCAGCTTAAGGGTCAGCACTGAAGCTTTCTTT. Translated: CASSLRVSTEAFF.

The CDR3 DNA follows: TGTGCCAGCAGCAGGAGGGGGCCCCGGGATACGCAGTATTTT. This translates into CASSRRGPRDTQYF. The chain is built from TRBV6-6 and TRBJ2-3; D possibly corresponds to TRBD1 (7 bases). Germline CDR1 and CDR2: MNHNY and SVGAGI (reference sequence). Trimming took off 6 bases at V and 6 bases at J, with 16 bases between the two ends. The CDR3 contains 14 residues.

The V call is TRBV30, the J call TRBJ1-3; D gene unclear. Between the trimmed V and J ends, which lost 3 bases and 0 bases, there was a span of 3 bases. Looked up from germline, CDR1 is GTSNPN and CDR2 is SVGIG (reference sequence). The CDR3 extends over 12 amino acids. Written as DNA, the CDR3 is TGTGCCTGGAGGGCCTCTGGAAACACCATATATTTT. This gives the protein CAWRASGNTIYF.

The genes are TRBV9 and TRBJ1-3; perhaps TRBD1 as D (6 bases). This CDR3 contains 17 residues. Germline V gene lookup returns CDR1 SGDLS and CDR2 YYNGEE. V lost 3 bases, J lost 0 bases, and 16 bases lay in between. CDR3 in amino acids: CASSATGTILSGNTIYF. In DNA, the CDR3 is TGTGCCAGCAGCGCCACAGGGACTATCCTCTCTGGAAACACCATATATTTT.

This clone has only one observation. The CDR3 nucleotides read TGCGCCAGCAGCCAAGATTCTGCCAGGGGGATCTCCGAGCAGTACTTC. It codes for CASSQDSARGISEQYF. V and J are TRBV4-1 and TRBJ2-7; 7 nucleotides line up with TRBD1. Germline loops: CDR1 MGHRA, CDR2 YSYEKL. CDR3 size: 16 residues. V was pared by 0 bases and J by 6 bases, with 11 bases of the junction left unmatched.

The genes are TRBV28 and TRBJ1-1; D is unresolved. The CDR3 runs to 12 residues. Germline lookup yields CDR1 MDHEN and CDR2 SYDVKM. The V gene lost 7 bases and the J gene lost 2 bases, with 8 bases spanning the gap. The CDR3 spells CASNELNTEAFF. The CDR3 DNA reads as TGTGCCAGCAATGAATTAAACACTGAAGCTTTCTTT.